This T cell receptor (beta chain) is drawn from a study of vaccination and CD4 T cells after COVID-19. The Oncomine TCR Beta short-read assay generated sequence data from the DNA of cultured CD4+ T cells. TCRdb redid the calling of the PCR reads with MiXCR, one entry per CDR3 protein. This repertoire shows a few thousand distinct CDR3 sequences, around 33% found once; its top ten account for over 50%. Between the trimmed V and J ends, which lost 3 bases and 7 bases, there was a span of 12 bases. Germline V gives CDR1 LNHNV, CDR2 YYDKDF (reference sequence). The CDR3 contains 13 residues. Treatment: roughly 11-day PBMC culture with coronavirus spike peptide pools or control peptides (ViraFEST assay). By share, this clonotype counts as medium-sized (0.01 to 0.1%). The antigen is undetermined.

This specimen consisted of CD4+ T cells from blood, cultured in vitro, obtained after SARS-CoV-2 vaccination. The rearrangement joins TRBV15 to TRBJ1-1, with D hard to call. This TCR was recovered from a human donor who had recovered from COVID-19. CDR3 DNA sequence: TGTGCCACCAGCAGGGACCAGGAGGGTGAAGCTTTCTTT. It yields the protein CATSRDQEGEAFF.